The 9 T cell receptor beta chains listed next were all sequenced from one sample in a study of circulating and synovial CD4+ cells in juvenile arthritis. Method: immunoSEQ multiplex PCR; TCRdb's copy keeps in-frame clones and lacks some. Of approximately 35,000 clones in the sample, about 95% were seen once. Source material: CD4+ T cells from blood. The receptors derive from a human donor with juvenile idiopathic arthritis.

This rearrangement joins TRBV2 to TRBJ1-1, with D perhaps matching TRBD1 (6 bases). Trimming took off 4 bases at V and 5 bases at J, with 17 bases between the two ends. CDR1 and CDR2 (germline): SNHLY, FYNNEI. This CDR3 has 15 amino acids. The chain's CDR3 is CASSGGQWGGTEAFF. As DNA, the CDR3 is TGTGCCAGCAGTGGGGGACAATGGGGGGGGACTGAAGCTTTCTTT.

The chain links TRBV6-6 to TRBJ2-7, with a tentative D call TRBD1 (5 bases). This CDR3 is 13 amino acids long. Germline CDR1 is MNHNY and CDR2 is SVGAGI (reference sequence). Trimming took off 4 bases at V and 1 base at J, with 8 bases between the two ends. The CDR3 region has the DNA TGTGCCAGCAGTTCAGACAGATCCTACGAGCAGTACTTC. Its protein product is CASSSDRSYEQYF.

The chain has TRBV19 and TRBJ1-1; unclear D gene. CDR3 length: 13 residues. In germline, CDR1 is LNHDA, CDR2 SQIVND (reference sequence). The V gene lost 6 bases and the J gene lost 4 bases, with 12 bases spanning the gap. CDR3 DNA sequence: TGTGCCAGTAGAACCTATAACTCCACTGAAGCTTTCTTT. The encoded protein is CASRTYNSTEAFF.

V is TRBV29-1 and J is TRBJ2-7; 7 nucleotides agree with TRBD2. V trimming: 1 base; J trimming: 4 bases; junction bases outside the gene matches: 10. The CDR3 contains 15 residues. The germline CDR1 and CDR2 sequences are SQVTM and ANQGSEA. The CDR3 loop reads CSVEGPGLVRYEQYF. The CDR3 nucleotides read TGCAGCGTTGAAGGCCCCGGACTAGTTCGTTACGAGCAGTACTTC.

This rearrangement joins TRBV5-6 to TRBJ2-1, with D possibly TRBD2 on 5 matching bases. The CDR3 runs to 12 residues. CDR1 and CDR2 from the germline V gene are SGHDT and YYEEEE. V was shortened by 2 bases and J by 6 bases, with 6 bases between the two germline ends. CDR3 region: CASSFGGNEQFF. The CDR3 nucleotides read TGTGCCAGCAGCTTCGGAGGCAATGAGCAGTTCTTC.

V and J are TRBV18 and TRBJ2-1; 7 bases fit TRBD1. CDR3 length: 13 residues. V dropped 2 bases and J dropped 7; count of bases not matched to a gene: 2. Looked up from germline, CDR1 is KGHSH and CDR2 is LQKENI. CDR3 bases: TGTGCCAGCTCACCAGGGACAGAAAATGAGCAGTTCTTC. It codes for CASSPGTENEQFF. Complete variable domain (other parts from reference TRBV18 and TRBJ2-1): NAGVMQNPRHLVRRRGQEARLRCSPMKGHSHVYWYRQLPEEGLKFMVYLQKENIIDESGMPKERFSAEFPKEGPSILRIQQVVRGDSAAYFCASSPGTENEQFFGPGTRLTVL.

The gene calls are TRBV7-9 and TRBJ2-4; D gene unclear. The CDR3 totals 15 residues. Trimming stripped 5 bases from V and 0 bases from J, with 11 bases between. Germline loops: CDR1 SEHNR, CDR2 FQNEAQ (reference sequence). As DNA, the CDR3 is TGTGCCAGCAGCACAGCCGTACTAGCCAAAAACATTCAGTACTTC. This translates into CASSTAVLAKNIQYF.

The V call is TRBV6-4, the J call TRBJ2-7; D is perhaps TRBD1 (6 bases). V gave up 5 bases and J gave up 3 bases, with 17 bases separating them. CDR1 is MRHNA, CDR2 SNTAGT, per germline. This CDR3 spans 15 amino acids. As DNA, the CDR3 is TGTGCCAGCAGTAACAGGGATGGAAGGTTCTACGAGCAGTACTTC. This codes for CASSNRDGRFYEQYF.

V is TRBV28 and J is TRBJ2-1; D call uncertain. This CDR3 region has 15 residues. Germline assignment: CDR1 MDHEN and CDR2 SYDVKM. Trimming shortened V by 3 bases and J by 0 bases, and 9 bases separated the two germline ends. The CDR3: CASSFPRSSYNEQFF. The CDR3 nucleotides read TGTGCCAGCAGTTTCCCAAGGAGCTCCTACAATGAGCAGTTCTTC.